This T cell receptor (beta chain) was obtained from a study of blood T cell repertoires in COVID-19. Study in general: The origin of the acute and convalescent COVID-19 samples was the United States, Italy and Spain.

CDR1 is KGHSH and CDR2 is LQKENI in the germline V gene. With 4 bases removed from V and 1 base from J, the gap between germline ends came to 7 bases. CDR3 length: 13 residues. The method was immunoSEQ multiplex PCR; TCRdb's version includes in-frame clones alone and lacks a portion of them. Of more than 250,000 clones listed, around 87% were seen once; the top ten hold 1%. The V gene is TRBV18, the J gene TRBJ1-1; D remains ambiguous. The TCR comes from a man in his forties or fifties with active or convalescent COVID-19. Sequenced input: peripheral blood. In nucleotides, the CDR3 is TGTGCCAGCTCACAAATAGCGAACACTGAAGCTTTCTTT. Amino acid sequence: CASSQIANTEAFF.